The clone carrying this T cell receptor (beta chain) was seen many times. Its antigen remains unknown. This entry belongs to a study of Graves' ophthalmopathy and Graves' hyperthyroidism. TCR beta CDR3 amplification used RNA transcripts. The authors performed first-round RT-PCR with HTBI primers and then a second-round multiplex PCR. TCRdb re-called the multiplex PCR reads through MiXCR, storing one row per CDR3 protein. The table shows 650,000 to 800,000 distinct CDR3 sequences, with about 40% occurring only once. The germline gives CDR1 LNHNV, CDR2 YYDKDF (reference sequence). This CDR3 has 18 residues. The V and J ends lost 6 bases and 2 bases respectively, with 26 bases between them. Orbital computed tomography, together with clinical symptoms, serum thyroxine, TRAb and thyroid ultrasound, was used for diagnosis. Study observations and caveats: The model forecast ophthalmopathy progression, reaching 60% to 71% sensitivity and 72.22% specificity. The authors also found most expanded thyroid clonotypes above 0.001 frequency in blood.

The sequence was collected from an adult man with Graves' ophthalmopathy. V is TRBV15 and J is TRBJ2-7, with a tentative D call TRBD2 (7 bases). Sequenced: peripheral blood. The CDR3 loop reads CATRAKTSQGGLTYEQYF. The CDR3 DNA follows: TGTGCCACCAGGGCCAAGACGTCACAGGGAGGGCTGACCTACGAGCAGTACTTC.